Listed below are T cell receptor beta chains from one sample, sequenced in a study of T cell repertoires in cytomegalovirus infection. TCRdb used MiXCR to reprocess the reads, holding one entry per CDR3 protein. The sample holds around 570,000 distinct CDR3 sequences, 40% seen once. No cognate antigen is known for these TCRs. The sequences come from cultured PBMCs, collected from culture after CMV antigen stimulation. The receptors here all came from a human donor in good health (CMV status not recorded). Some clones in this sample may be carry-over from other donors' samples. CDR3s include the opening cysteine and the closing phenylalanine or tryptophan. D genes are given only for firm matches. The size of a clone is reported for some rows only, either as once, few or many, or as a class for expanded clones.

TRBJ2-1,-,TRBD2,TRBV7-8,CASSLSLAANEQFF,TGTGCCAGCAGCTTAAGCCTAGCGGCCAATGAGCAGTTCTTC
TRBJ1-1,-,TRBD1,TRBV28,CASSPTPGQGGNTEAFF,TGTGCCAGCAGTCCTACCCCCGGACAGGGGGGGAACACTGAAGCTTTCTTT
TRBJ1-1,-,-,TRBV6-2/TRBV6-3,CASSYWGTEAFF,TGTGCCAGCAGTTACTGGGGCACTGAAGCTTTCTTT
TRBJ1-2,-,TRBD1,TRBV20-1,CSARDAKPQGGDYGYTF,TGCAGTGCTAGAGACGCAAAACCCCAGGGGGGTGACTATGGCTACACCTTC
TRBJ2-1,-,TRBD2,TRBV20-1,CSVSGGIREQFF,TGCAGTGTATCGGGAGGGATTCGCGAGCAGTTCTTC
TRBJ1-3,few,-,TRBV6-1,CASSALGNTIYF,TGTGCCAGCAGTGCCTTGGGAAACACCATATATTTT
TRBJ1-1,-,-,TRBV7-2,CASSWAGGGTEAFF,TGTGCCAGCAGCTGGGCGGGGGGGGGCACTGAAGCTTTCTTT
TRBJ2-1,-,-,TRBV7-6,CASTYGWNEQFF,TGTGCCAGCACGTACGGGTGGAATGAGCAGTTCTTC
TRBJ2-6,-,TRBD1,TRBV5-5,CASTLDRAFPSGANVLTF,TGTGCCAGCACCTTGGACAGGGCCTTCCCCTCTGGGGCCAACGTCCTGACTTTC
TRBJ2-1,-,TRBD1,TRBV7-2,CASSLRGPYYNEQFF,TGTGCCAGCAGCTTAAGGGGGCCCTACTACAATGAGCAGTTCTTC
TRBJ2-7,many,-,TRBV6-2/TRBV6-3,CASSYVAGSYEQYF,TGTGCCAGCAGTTACGTGGCAGGGAGCTACGAGCAGTACTTC
TRBJ1-1,-,-,TRBV6-2/TRBV6-3,CASSYSSRGITEAFF,TGTGCCAGCAGTTACTCTAGTAGGGGCATCACTGAAGCTTTCTTT
TRBJ2-5,-,TRBD1,TRBV19,CASSILWQGARYPETQYF,TGTGCCAGTAGTATTCTCTGGCAGGGGGCGCGGTACCCAGAGACCCAGTACTTC
TRBJ2-7,once,TRBD2,TRBV28,CASSLWGGVSYEQYF,TGTGCCAGCAGCCTTTGGGGGGGGGTATCCTACGAGCAGTACTTC
TRBJ2-5,-,TRBD1,TRBV4-1,CASSQDWTGSQETQYF,TGCGCCAGCAGCCAAGATTGGACAGGTTCCCAAGAGACCCAGTACTTC
TRBJ1-1,few,TRBD1,TRBV6-1,CASSIGQVEAFF,TGTGCCAGCAGTATTGGACAGGTAGAAGCTTTCTTT
TRBJ2-7,-,TRBD2,TRBV11-2,CASSLVVARTGTSGSRLMNEQYF,TGTGCCAGCAGCTTAGTTGTGGCTAGAACCGGGACTAGCGGGAGTCGGCTCATGAACGAGCAGTACTTC
TRBJ2-5,-,-,TRBV7-9,CASSRNGKETQYF,TGTGCCAGCAGCAGGAACGGAAAAGAGACCCAGTACTTC
TRBJ2-1,-,TRBD2,TRBV4-1,CASSQVPLAGGFRNEQFF,TGCGCCAGCAGCCAAGTCCCATTAGCGGGAGGGTTCCGCAATGAGCAGTTCTTC
TRBJ2-1,few,TRBD2,TRBV7-7,CASSLGLAGVSGRNEQFF,TGTGCCAGCAGCCTAGGACTAGCGGGGGTTTCGGGACGGAATGAGCAGTTCTTC
TRBJ1-4,-,-,TRBV10-3,CAIIGRVNEKLFF,TGTGCCATCATCGGCAGAGTAAATGAAAAACTGTTTTTT
TRBJ2-5,few,-,TRBV7-2,CASSVTGSSGHKETQYF,TGTGCCAGCAGCGTAACAGGGTCTAGCGGCCACAAAGAGACCCAGTACTTC
TRBJ2-3,few,-,TRBV7-8,CASSLGLASWDTDTQYF,TGTGCCAGCAGCTTAGGGCTAGCGAGTTGGGACACAGATACGCAGTATTTT
TRBJ1-5,-,TRBD1,TRBV5-8,CARSFGQGDQPQHF,TGTGCCAGAAGCTTCGGACAGGGGGATCAGCCCCAGCATTTT
TRBJ2-7,once,TRBD2,TRBV7-8,CASSPTPAGPIYEQYF,TGTGCCAGCAGCCCCACACCAGCGGGACCAATCTACGAGCAGTACTTC
TRBJ2-7,-,-,TRBV27,CASSPRNDYEQYF,TGTGCCAGCAGTCCGCGGAACGACTACGAGCAGTACTTC
TRBJ2-4,few,-,TRBV5-4,CASSSNTGTWKNIQYF,TGTGCCAGCAGCTCGAATACCGGGACCTGGAAAAACATTCAGTACTTC
TRBJ2-1,-,TRBD2,TRBV7-2,CASSPLSGGRVGEQFF,TGTGCCAGCAGCCCGCTATCGGGAGGGCGCGTCGGTGAGCAGTTCTTC
TRBJ1-2,-,-,TRBV5-6,CASSLAGPSGYTF,TGTGCCAGCAGCCTGGCGGGTCCGAGTGGCTACACCTTC
TRBJ1-5,few,TRBD1,TRBV12-3/TRBV12-4,CASRAGGSQPQHF,TGTGCCAGCAGAGCAGGGGGCAGTCAGCCCCAGCATTTT
TRBJ2-1,once,TRBD2,TRBV6-6,CASSNDQRREGPGSEQFF,TGTGCCAGTTCTAATGATCAGCGGCGGGAGGGCCCCGGGAGTGAGCAGTTCTTC
TRBJ2-1,-,TRBD1,TRBV7-9,CASSFRQGVNEQFF,TGTGCCAGCAGCTTCCGACAGGGGGTTAATGAGCAGTTCTTC
TRBJ2-5,-,TRBD1,TRBV23-1,CASNYRGDKTQYF,TGCGCCAGCAACTACAGGGGGGATAAGACCCAGTACTTC
TRBJ2-1,few,-,TRBV2,CASSEMAYNEQFF,TGTGCCAGCAGTGAGATGGCCTACAATGAGCAGTTCTTC
TRBJ2-3,-,TRBD2,TRBV6-5,CASSYMQGLATDTQYF,TGTGCCAGCAGTTACATGCAGGGACTAGCCACAGATACGCAGTATTTT
TRBJ2-2,-,TRBD1,TRBV10-3,CAIGQDHTGELFF,TGTGCCATCGGACAGGACCACACCGGGGAGCTGTTTTTT
TRBJ2-7,-,TRBD1,TRBV7-2,CASSQTGGYEQYF,TGTGCCAGCAGCCAGACAGGGGGTTACGAGCAGTACTTC
TRBJ2-7,-,TRBD2,TRBV27,CASRPASSGASYEQYF,TGTGCCAGCAGACCAGCCTCAAGCGGGGCCTCCTACGAGCAGTACTTC
TRBJ2-3,many,TRBD2,TRBV7-2,CASSQQSSGGGATQYF,TGTGCCAGCAGCCAACAAAGTAGCGGCGGGGGAGCTACGCAGTATTTT
TRBJ2-1,few,-,TRBV24-1,CATSSPALTYNEQFF,TGTGCCACCAGTTCGCCAGCCCTGACCTACAATGAGCAGTTCTTC
TRBJ2-7,-,TRBD1,TRBV5-5,CASRLDGTELREQYF,TGTGCCAGCCGACTTGATGGGACAGAACTCCGCGAGCAGTACTTC
TRBJ1-4,few,-,TRBV7-9,CASSVGVIDEKLFF,TGTGCCAGCAGCGTCGGGGTTATCGATGAAAAACTGTTTTTT
TRBJ1-1,-,-,TRBV7-8,CASGFATASPWNTEAFF,TGTGCCAGCGGCTTTGCTACAGCCTCACCGTGGAACACTGAAGCTTTCTTT
TRBJ1-3,few,-,TRBV5-3,CASSLASQATGNTIYF,TGTGCCAGCAGCTTGGCGAGTCAGGCCACTGGAAACACCATATATTTT